This TCR beta chain was captured in a study of monozygotic twins with inflammatory bowel disease. Study observations and caveats: Whereas healthy co-twins had higher TCRbeta diversity (inverse Simpson), IBD patients had lower diversity.

Concerning this clonotype: The antigen is not known.

Eight distinct reactions (per sample) were used to make the cDNA. Each CDR3 protein gets one entry in TCRdb, which reprocessed the 5' RACE reads and gives no DNA. The table for this sample gives around 450,000 distinct CDR3 sequences. The CDR3 runs 13 residues. The V gene's germline CDR1 is SGDLS and CDR2 YYNGEE. Sample: blood. The chain combines TRBV9 with TRBJ1-2. The sequence came from a human donor with ulcerative colitis or Crohn's disease, or a healthy co-twin of an affected twin (not recorded which). The chain's CDR3 is CASSIEGGFGYTF.